A selection of T cell receptor beta chains follows, all from one sample in a study of blood T cell repertoires in COVID-19. Libraries were prepared by immunoSEQ multiplex PCR; TCRdb keeps only in-frame clonotypes and omits some of them. The sample shows about 240,000 clones, around 86% of them seen only once. The specimen was peripheral blood. The receptors shown here come from an elderly man with acute or convalescent COVID-19. CDR3s include the opening cysteine and the closing phenylalanine or tryptophan. D genes are given only for firm matches. Clone size is stated in some rows and not others, as once, few, many or a class when expanded.

CASRAGQNTGELFF | TGTGCCAGCAGAGCGGGACAGAACACCGGGGAGCTGTTTTTT | TRBJ2-2 | . | TRBV2 | .
CASSTTRQGHGYTF | TGTGCCAGTAGTACGACCCGACAGGGTCATGGCTACACCTTC | TRBJ1-2 | TRBD1 | TRBV19 | .
CASSLGHSSYNSPLHF | TGCGCCAGCAGCTTGGGCCACAGCTCCTATAATTCACCCCTCCACTTT | TRBJ1-6 | . | TRBV5-1 | .
CSVMGGPTYEQYF | TGCAGCGTGATGGGGGGGCCGACCTACGAGCAGTACTTC | TRBJ2-7 | . | TRBV29-1 | once
CASGGDVLNTEAFF | TGTGCCAGCGGCGGAGACGTATTGAACACTGAAGCTTTCTTT | TRBJ1-1 | . | TRBV6-6 | .
CASRSSGVNTEAFF | TGTGCCAGCAGGAGCTCAGGGGTGAACACTGAAGCTTTCTTT | TRBJ1-1 | . | TRBV6-6 | .
CATSDSPGQGAQTQYF | TGTGCCACCAGTGATTCGCCGGGACAGGGGGCCCAGACCCAGTACTTC | TRBJ2-5 | TRBD1 | TRBV24-1 | once
CASSRPPNTEAFF | TGTGCCAGCAGTCGTCCCCCGAACACTGAAGCTTTCTTT | TRBJ1-1 | . | TRBV28 | .
CSVRQGFTEAFF | TGCAGCGTTCGACAGGGATTCACTGAAGCTTTCTTT | TRBJ1-1 | TRBD1 | TRBV29-1 | .
CASSYSSGRVRGEQFF | TGTGCCAGCAGTTACTCTAGCGGGAGGGTCCGGGGGGAGCAGTTCTTC | TRBJ2-1 | TRBD2 | TRBV6-5 | .
CASSPGQGANNEKLFF | TGTGCCAGCTCACCCGGACAGGGGGCAAATAATGAAAAACTGTTTTTT | TRBJ1-4 | TRBD1 | TRBV18 | once
CASRPGGREGETQYF | TGTGCCAGTCGCCCCGGAGGGCGGGAGGGGGAGACCCAGTACTTC | TRBJ2-5 | TRBD2 | TRBV19 | .
CASSEVRGPFEPQHF | TGTGCCAGCAGTGAAGTGAGGGGGCCTTTCGAGCCCCAGCATTTT | TRBJ1-5 | TRBD1 | TRBV6-1 | .
CASSPGGGNQPQHF | TGTGCCAGCAGCCCAGGGGGAGGCAATCAGCCCCAGCATTTT | TRBJ1-5 | TRBD1 | TRBV7-2 | few
CATQGDPAYEQYF | TGTGCCACCCAGGGGGATCCAGCCTACGAGCAGTACTTC | TRBJ2-7 | TRBD1 | TRBV28 | once
CASSEGTAGNTIYF | TGTGCCAGCAGTGAAGGAACAGCTGGAAACACCATATATTTT | TRBJ1-3 | . | TRBV6-1 | .
CASSSGRETSYEQYF | TGTGCCAGCAGTTCCGGTCGGGAAACCTCCTACGAGCAGTACTTC | TRBJ2-7 | . | TRBV28 | .
CASKVGDRNSGELFF | TGTGCCAGTAAAGTAGGGGACAGGAACTCCGGGGAGCTGTTTTTT | TRBJ2-2 | TRBD1 | TRBV19 | .
CASSVAAGEGETQYF | TGTGCCAGCAGCGTAGCGGCAGGGGAGGGAGAGACCCAGTACTTC | TRBJ2-5 | . | TRBV9 | .
CASSPLAGGGTDTQYF | TGTGCCAGCAGCCCCCTTGCGGGAGGGGGCACAGATACGCAGTATTTT | TRBJ2-3 | TRBD2 | TRBV28 | .
CASSYSGRGGSEKLFF | TGTGCCAGCAGTTACTCGGGTAGGGGAGGGAGTGAAAAACTGTTTTTT | TRBJ1-4 | . | TRBV6-5 | once
CASSLGTGREAFF | TGTGCCAGCTCACTAGGGACAGGGAGAGAAGCTTTCTTT | TRBJ1-1 | TRBD1 | TRBV18 | once
CASSVATGDTDTQYF | TGTGCCAGCAGCGTAGCTACAGGGGACACAGATACGCAGTATTTT | TRBJ2-3 | TRBD1 | TRBV9 | few
CASSAQLGPIEQFF | TGTGCCAGCAGCGCCCAGCTGGGCCCAATTGAGCAGTTCTTC | TRBJ2-1 | . | TRBV5-6 | .
CASSPDTSYNEQFF | TGTGCCAGCTCACCCGACACTAGTTACAATGAGCAGTTCTTC | TRBJ2-1 | . | TRBV18 | .
CASTRTGYNEQFF | TGTGCCAGCACCAGGACAGGCTACAATGAGCAGTTCTTC | TRBJ2-1 | TRBD1 | TRBV5-4 | few
CASSEWGQNTEAFF | TGTGCCAGCAGTGAATGGGGGCAGAACACTGAAGCTTTCTTT | TRBJ1-1 | . | TRBV25-1 | .
CASSPRTADVLAKNIQYF | TGTGCCAGCAGCCCGAGGACAGCAGACGTACTAGCCAAAAACATTCAGTACTTC | TRBJ2-4 | . | TRBV5-8 | .
CASSLQGFNEKLFF | TGTGCCAGCAGCTTACAGGGCTTTAATGAAAAACTGTTTTTT | TRBJ1-4 | . | TRBV5-8 | few
CASSFWEGYTDTQYF | TGTGCCAGCAGTTTCTGGGAGGGGTACACAGATACGCAGTATTTT | TRBJ2-3 | TRBD2 | TRBV28 | .
CASSYSRVSNQPQHF | TGTGCCAGCAGTTACTCGCGGGTTAGCAATCAGCCCCAGCATTTT | TRBJ1-5 | . | TRBV6-5 | .
CASSFRPEAGALEEQYF | TGTGCCAGCAGTTTCCGACCCGAAGCGGGGGCACTTGAGGAGCAGTACTTC | TRBJ2-7 | TRBD2 | TRBV6-2/TRBV6-3 | .
CASSLAGIGNEQFF | TGCGCCAGCAGCTTGGCGGGAATCGGGAATGAGCAGTTCTTC | TRBJ2-1 | . | TRBV5-1 | .
CASSLHGSNEQYF | TGTGCCAGCAGCTTACACGGGTCCAACGAGCAGTACTTC | TRBJ2-7 | . | TRBV7-9 | once
CARKSHRRRSVRIHSNTEAFF | TGTGCCCGTAAGAGTCACCGCAGAAGAAGCGTTAGGATCCACTCTAACACTGAAGCTTTCTTT | TRBJ1-1 | . | TRBV30 | .
CASSLATGGNEQFF | TGTGCCAGCAGTTTGGCGACAGGGGGGAATGAGCAGTTCTTC | TRBJ2-1 | TRBD1 | TRBV27 | .
CASSRIRATNEKLFF | TGTGCCAGCAGTAGAATCAGGGCAACTAATGAAAAACTGTTTTTT | TRBJ1-4 | . | TRBV6-2/TRBV6-3 | .
CASSSGQLNTQYF | TGTGCCAGCAGCTCCGGACAGCTTAATACGCAGTATTTT | TRBJ2-3 | . | TRBV5-4 | .
CAISETGTGFYSGNTIYF | TGTGCCATCAGCGAAACCGGGACAGGGTTTTACTCTGGAAACACCATATATTTT | TRBJ1-3 | TRBD1 | TRBV10-3 | .
CAISEGLTYEQYF | TGTGCCATCAGTGAGGGCTTAACCTACGAGCAGTACTTC | TRBJ2-7 | . | TRBV10-3 | .
CASSPRGSYNSPLHF | TGCGCCAGCAGCCCAAGGGGTTCCTATAATTCACCCCTCCACTTT | TRBJ1-6 | . | TRBV5-1 | .
CASSTTTYEQYF | TGTGCCAGCAGTACAACCACCTACGAGCAGTACTTC | TRBJ2-7 | . | TRBV12-3/TRBV12-4 | .
CASSSTEQETQYF | TGCGCCAGCAGCTCGACAGAGCAAGAGACCCAGTACTTC | TRBJ2-5 | . | TRBV5-1 | few
CASSPRQGGEKLFF | TGTGCCAGCTCACCCAGACAGGGTGGTGAAAAACTGTTTTTT | TRBJ1-4 | TRBD1 | TRBV18 | .
CASSFLGSQETQYF | TGTGCCAGCAGCTTTTTGGGCTCCCAAGAGACCCAGTACTTC | TRBJ2-5 | . | TRBV7-2 | .
CATSDRGPSNQPQHF | TGTGCCACCAGCGATAGGGGTCCCAGCAATCAGCCCCAGCATTTT | TRBJ1-5 | . | TRBV24-1 | .
CASSLDGSSSYNEQFF | TGTGCCAGCAGCTTGGACGGGTCGAGCTCCTACAATGAGCAGTTCTTC | TRBJ2-1 | . | TRBV5-4 | .